Below, 24 T cell receptor beta chains from the same sample are listed, as sequenced in a study of T cells in Graves' hyperthyroidism and ophthalmopathy. Amplified regions were TCR beta CDR3 sequences from RNA transcripts. With the HTBI primer set, the TCR CDR3 went through a first round of RT-PCR. TCRdb re-called the multiplex PCR reads with MiXCR, one entry per CDR3 protein. The sample lists about 480,000 distinct CDR3 sequences; about 15% were seen once. Sequencing input: blood. These receptors originate from a woman between 18 and 29 years old with Graves' hyperthyroidism.

The chain links TRBV2 to TRBJ2-7; no firm D call. The germline gives CDR1 SNHLY, CDR2 FYNNEI. There are 11 residues in the CDR3. Trimming removed 6 bases at V and 5 bases at J, with 8 bases between. This CDR3 reads CASRGINEQYF. CDR3 bases: TGTGCCAGCAGAGGGATCAACGAGCAGTACTTC.

This clonotype was seen ten or more times. In DNA, the CDR3 is TGCAGTGCTAGTCTAGCGGTGTCAGATACGCAGTATTTT. Amino acid sequence: CSASLAVSDTQYF. The chain uses TRBV20-1 and TRBJ2-3, with 7 bases matching TRBD2. There are 13 residues in the CDR3. With 3 bases clipped from V and 4 bases from J, the junction kept 4 bases outside the gene matches. The germline V gene encodes CDR1 DFQATT and CDR2 SNEGSKA (reference sequence).

This clonotype occurred many times. The rearrangement joins TRBV25-1 to TRBJ2-1; 15 bases fit TRBD2. Germline CDR1 and CDR2: MGHDK and SYGVNS. The CDR3 has 20 residues. V trimming: 3 bases; J trimming: 3 bases; junction bases outside the gene matches: 12. CDR3: CASSDPPGLAGGFYYNEQFF. In nucleotides, the CDR3 is TGTGCCAGCAGTGACCCTCCAGGACTAGCGGGAGGGTTTTACTACAATGAGCAGTTCTTC.

This clonotype has a count of ten or more. The CDR3 coding sequence is TGTGCCAGCAGTTTATTGCGGGAAGATACCTACAATGAGCAGTTCTTC. Translating gives CASSLLREDTYNEQFF. This rearrangement joins TRBV12-3 or TRBV12-4 to TRBJ2-1; a weak D match, TRBD2 (6 bases). The CDR3 sequence is 16 residues long. V was shortened by 2 bases and J by 2 bases, with 13 bases between the two germline ends.

This clonotype was seen at least ten times. This chain connects TRBV12-3 or TRBV12-4 to TRBJ1-1; 9 bases fit TRBD1. Unmatched junction bases numbered 4, after V lost 3 bases and J lost 5 bases. The CDR3 is made up of 14 amino acids. The CDR3 loop is CASSFNRGQTEAFF. The CDR3, as DNA: TGTGCCAGCAGTTTTAACAGGGGGCAGACTGAAGCTTTCTTT.

V gene TRBV5-1 combines with J gene TRBJ1-2; D unresolved. The CDR3 loop spans 15 amino acids. Trimming left V 4 bases short and J 10 bases short, with 23 bases between. Germline V gene data show CDR1 as SGHRS and CDR2 as YFSETQ. The CDR3: CASSGVYMRKGYYTF. Written as DNA, the CDR3 is TGCGCCAGCAGCGGTGTATATATGAGGAAGGGTTACTACACCTTC. Full variable domain (rest looked up from reference TRBV5-1 and TRBJ1-2): KAGVTQTPRYLIKTRGQQVTLSCSPISGHRSVSWYQQTPGQGLQFLFEYFSETQRNKGNFPGRFSGRQFSNSRSEMNVSTLELGDSALYLCASSGVYMRKGYYTFGSGTRLTVV.

On this clonotype itself: Given a much more abundant clone one base away, this may be a read error. This rearrangement joins TRBV30 to TRBJ1-4; D perhaps matches TRBD1 (6 bases). Germline CDR1 is GTSNPN and CDR2 is SVGIG (reference sequence). Trimming pared 1 base from V and 7 bases from J, leaving 13 bases between. The CDR3 is made up of 14 amino acids. The CDR3 DNA follows: TGTGCCTGGAGTGCAGGGAAGGGGGGTGAAAAACTGTTTTTT. Its protein is CAWSAGKGGEKLFF.

The rearrangement uses TRBV7-9 and TRBJ1-5; 11 positions agree with TRBD1. This CDR3 comprises 15 residues. J gave up 6 bases and V 4 bases, and 5 bases lay outside the gene matches. From germline, CDR1 is SEHNR and CDR2 FQNEAQ (reference sequence). In DNA form, the CDR3 reads TGTGCCAGCAGCTCGGGACAGGGGGGGATTCAGCCCCAGCATTTT. As protein: CASSSGQGGIQPQHF.

Concerning this clonotype itself: Since a much larger clone is just one base distant, this may be a read error. The V call is TRBV4-2, the J call TRBJ2-3; D remains unclear. The CDR3 extends over 18 amino acids. CDR1 is LGHNA, CDR2 YNFKEQ, per germline. CDR3 in DNA: TGTGCCAGCAGCTCCATGTCGGAGTCCCGGATCTCTACAGATACGCGGTATTTT. Its translation is CASSSMSESRISTDTRYF.

This clonotype was detected ten times or more. The V call is TRBV5-6, the J call TRBJ2-7, with no clear D. V was trimmed by 3 bases and J by 4 bases, leaving 17 bases between them. The CDR3 length is 15 residues. The germline V gene has CDR1 SGHDT and CDR2 YYEEEE. For the CDR3, the DNA is TGTGCCAGCAGCTCGCCACTAACCAAACAGTACGAGCAGTACGTC. It yields the protein CASSSPLTKQYEQYV.

This clonotype showed up many times. V is TRBV3-1 and J is TRBJ2-1, with 14 bases matching TRBD2. This CDR3 is built from 18 residues. From germline, CDR1 is LGHDT and CDR2 YNNKEL (reference sequence). The junction had 8 bases not matched to a gene; V was cut back by 4 bases and J by 3 bases. CDR3 coding DNA: TGTGCCAGCAGCCTGGGGACTAGCGGGAGCGGCCGCTACAATGAGCAGTTCTTC. This gives the protein CASSLGTSGSGRYNEQFF.

V is TRBV9 and J is TRBJ2-1, with D possibly TRBD2 on 6 matching bases. The V end lost 6 bases, the J end lost 4 bases, and 17 bases lay between the germline ends. Per germline, CDR1 SGDLS and CDR2 YYNGEE. The CDR3 totals 15 residues. The DNA for the CDR3 is TGTGCCAGCACCGCTTCGGCGGGGATTTACAATGAGCAGTTCTTC. Protein sequence: CASTASAGIYNEQFF.

Ten or more counts support this clonotype. This chain joins TRBV11-2 and TRBJ2-1; 9 nucleotides match TRBD2. CDR1 and CDR2 (germline): SGHAT, FQNNGV. V was pared by 1 base and J by 5 bases, with 6 bases of the junction left unmatched. CDR3 length: 16 amino acids. The CDR3 DNA is TGTGCCAGCAGCTTAGTAGGTAGCGGGAGTAACAATGAGCAGTTCTTC. The encoded protein is CASSLVGSGSNNEQFF.

J is TRBJ2-7 and V is TRBV11-2, with TRBD2 matching over 7 bases. This CDR3 spans 14 amino acids. With 3 bases clipped from V and 9 bases from J, the junction kept 11 bases outside the gene matches. Germline CDR1 SGHAT, CDR2 FQNNGV. CDR3: CASSFLLAVGGQYV. CDR3 coding DNA: TGTGCCAGCAGCTTCCTCCTAGCGGTAGGAGGGCAGTACGTC.

The gene calls are TRBV4-1 and TRBJ1-5; TRBD1 aligns across 8 bases. The CDR3 is 16 residues long. The germline CDR1 and CDR2 sequences are MGHRA and YSYEKL. The V segment lost 5 bases and the J segment 3 bases; nucleotides outside the gene matches: 9. CDR3 in amino acids: CASSIRQGSFNQPQHF. The CDR3 DNA reads as TGCGCCAGCAGCATAAGACAGGGGTCTTTCAATCAGCCCCAGCATTTT.

A few counts support this clonotype. The chain uses TRBV4-1 and TRBJ2-3, with 10 bases lining up with TRBD2. The CDR3 length is 15 residues. V was pared by 1 base and J by 12 bases, with 10 bases of the junction left unmatched. Per the germline V gene, CDR1 is MGHRA and CDR2 is YSYEKL. The CDR3: CASSQGAGGLLIQYF. In DNA form, the CDR3 reads TGCGCCAGCAGCCAAGGAGCGGGAGGGTTACTGATTCAGTATTTT.

About this clonotype itself: This sequence may be a read error, since a much larger clone differs from it by one base. The J gene is TRBJ2-2, the V gene TRBV10-2; a weak D match, TRBD2 (6 bases). Germline CDR1 WSHSY, CDR2 SAAADI. The CDR3 loop spans 13 amino acids. The CDR3 loop reads CAGGTHNTGGLFF. As DNA, the CDR3 is TGCGCCGGAGGGACCCATAACACCGGGGGGCTGTTTTTT.

In this sample, this clonotype turned up many times. The chain links TRBV28 to TRBJ2-1; no clear D. Germline CDR1 MDHEN, CDR2 SYDVKM. V gave up 4 bases and J gave up 0 bases, with 16 bases separating them. The CDR3 contains 17 residues. The CDR3 spells CASSSPSLPYSYNEQFF. The CDR3, as DNA: TGTGCCAGCAGTTCCCCCAGTCTACCATACTCCTACAATGAGCAGTTCTTC.

This clonotype was observed a few times. CDR3 in DNA: TGTGCCAGCAGTTTACAGGGGGCGACGAACACCGGGGAGCTGTTTTTT. Translating it yields CASSLQGATNTGELFF. This chain joins TRBV6-1 and TRBJ2-2, with 9 bases matching TRBD1. The V gene's germline CDR1 is MNHNS and CDR2 SASEGT. This CDR3 has 16 residues. After removal of 5 bases from V and 0 bases from J, the junction contained 4 bases not matched to a gene.

V usage is TRBV5-1 and J usage is TRBJ2-7; D gene uncertain. Looked up from germline, CDR1 is SGHRS and CDR2 is YFSETQ. V lost 1 base and J 2 bases, leaving 10 bases between the germline ends. This CDR3 has 14 residues. The CDR3: CASSLTSTTYEQYF. CDR3 in DNA: TGCGCCAGCAGCTTGACTTCCACCACCTACGAGCAGTACTTC.

The table lists this clonotype with a few counts. J is TRBJ2-1 and V is TRBV4-1, with D unresolved. Germline CDR1 is MGHRA and CDR2 is YSYEKL. V was trimmed by 1 base and J by 5 bases, leaving 12 bases between them. This CDR3 region has 15 residues. The CDR3 DNA reads TGCGCCAGCAGCCAAGTCACACTACTGAACAATGAGCAGTTCTTC. Translated, it gives CASSQVTLLNNEQFF.

This clonotype occurred many times. At one end the junction does not follow the germline gene, possibly because of a read error. This rearrangement joins TRBV27 to TRBJ2-7; TRBD1 agrees at 9 bases. Germline V gene sequence: CDR1 MNHEY, CDR2 SMNVEV (reference sequence). The CDR3 length is 15 residues. Here the CDR3 DNA reads TGTGCCAGCAGTTCTTCCGGGACAGGGCTCTACGAGCAGTGCTTC. Translation gives CASSSSGTGLYEQCF.

This clonotype was picked up a small number of times. The J gene is TRBJ2-5, the V gene TRBV2; D is unresolved. V lost 6 bases to trimming and J lost 3 bases, with 14 bases between them. The CDR3 contains 14 residues. The germline gives CDR1 SNHLY, CDR2 FYNNEI. Here the CDR3 reads CASSETAVEETQYF. As DNA, the CDR3 is TGTGCCAGCAGCGAGACCGCTGTAGAAGAGACCCAGTACTTC.

This clonotype occurred many times. The J gene is TRBJ2-1, the V gene TRBV30; 8 nucleotides match TRBD2. J lost 0 bases, V lost 3 bases, and 1 base had no gene match. CDR3 length: 14 amino acids. CDR1 and CDR2 from the germline V gene are GTSNPN and SVGIG (reference sequence). CDR3 coding DNA: TGTGCCTGGAGCGGGGGGGTCTCCTACAATGAGCAGTTCTTC. It encodes CAWSGGVSYNEQFF.